These 14 T cell receptor beta chains originate from one sample sequenced in a study of human T cells and chemical hapten exposure. MiXCR was run by TCRdb on the RACE reads, yielding one entry per CDR3 protein. The data hold tens of thousands of distinct CDR3 sequences, with over 9.5% observed a single time. Time point defined: patch test 2, 6 weeks after DPC sensitization. Described treatment: therapeutic diphenylcyclopropenone sensitization with weekly scalp DPC. This material consisted of whole blood, taken in connection with sensitization to the hapten diphenylcyclopropenone (DPC). These receptors originate from a woman aged 45-59 years with alopecia areata. Some clones in this sample may be carry-over from other donors' samples.

The chain uses TRBV2 and TRBJ1-1, with TRBD1 matching 7 bases. Germline-derived CDR1 and CDR2 are SNHLY and FYNNEI. The junction had 10 bases not matched to a gene; V was cut back by 10 bases and J by 5 bases. CDR3 length equals 13 residues. The CDR3 region has the DNA TGTGCCAACTCACTACAGGGGTATACTGAAGCTTTCTTT. It translates to CANSLQGYTEAFF.

This clonotype was observed a handful of times. The J gene is TRBJ1-5, the V gene TRBV2, with D possibly being TRBD1 (6 bases). The germline CDR1 and CDR2 sequences are SNHLY and FYNNEI. CDR3 length equals 15 residues. V lost 2 bases and J 1 base, leaving 9 bases between the germline ends. CDR3 DNA: TGTGCCAGCAGTGAAAACAGGGCAAGCAATCAGCCCCAGCATTTT. Translated: CASSENRASNQPQHF.

This chain joins TRBV12-3 or TRBV12-4 and TRBJ2-2; a weak D match, TRBD2 (5 bases). The V end lost 5 bases, the J end lost 7 bases, and 11 bases lay between the germline ends. The CDR3 loop spans 13 amino acids. The CDR3 DNA follows: TGTGCCAGCAGTCTCCGGACTGGCGGGGAGCTGTTTTTT. This sequence encodes CASSLRTGGELFF.

Many counts were recorded for this clonotype. V gene TRBV7-9 combines with J gene TRBJ2-7; TRBD2 is a possible D gene (5 bases). Germline V CDR1 and CDR2: SEHNR, FQNEAQ (reference sequence). This CDR3 comprises 14 residues. The V end lost 7 bases, the J end lost 2 bases, and 15 bases lay between the germline ends. CDR3 in DNA: TGTGCCAGCACTAGGGAGATACCTCCCTACGAGCAGTACTTC. It yields the protein CASTREIPPYEQYF. The full variable domain, in which reference TRBV7-9 and TRBJ2-7 provide the parts outside the CDR3, is DTGVSQNPRHKITKRGQNVTFRCDPISEHNRLYWYRQTLGQGPEFLTYFQNEAQLEKSRLLSDRFSAERPKGSFSTLEIQRTEQGDSAMYLCASTREIPPYEQYFGPGTRLTVT.

In its sample, this clonotype was seen a few times. The chain uses TRBV3-1 and TRBJ1-1; weak D call: TRBD1 (6 bases). The germline V gene encodes CDR1 LGHDT and CDR2 YNNKEL (reference sequence). CDR3 length: 15 residues. V shed 4 bases and J shed 0 bases, with 12 bases lying between them. The CDR3 nucleotides read TGTGCCAGCAGCCCTGCGACAGGCCTGAACACTGAAGCTTTCTTT. Translated: CASSPATGLNTEAFF.

This clonotype was seen a handful of times. The rearrangement uses TRBV29-1 and TRBJ1-4; D is ambiguous. CDR3 length equals 10 residues. The V gene's germline CDR1 is SQVTM and CDR2 ANQGSEA. The V and J ends lost 4 bases and 8 bases respectively, with 5 bases between them. The CDR3 here is CSVAVEKLFF. CDR3 DNA: TGCAGCGTTGCAGTCGAAAAACTGTTTTTT.

This clonotype was seen many times. This CDR3 is CASSERTSGRGYEQYF. DNA for the CDR3: TGCGCCAGCAGTGAACGAACTAGCGGGAGGGGCTACGAGCAGTACTTC. The V gene is TRBV10-2, the J gene TRBJ2-7; TRBD2 aligns across 13 bases. The germline CDR1 and CDR2 sequences are WSHSY and SAAADI. V lost 3 bases, J lost 3 bases, and 5 bases stayed unmatched. CDR3 length: 16 residues.

In its sample, this clonotype was seen a few times. V usage is TRBV10-3 and J usage is TRBJ2-1, with a tentative D call TRBD1 (5 bases). Germline lookup yields CDR1 ENHRY and CDR2 SYGVKD. V was cut by 7 bases and J by 10 bases, with 11 bases left in between. The CDR3 loop spans 11 amino acids. Written as DNA, the CDR3 is TGTGCCATCAACGCAGGGTACGAGCAGTTCTTC. Amino acid sequence: CAINAGYEQFF.

V usage is TRBV7-2 and J usage is TRBJ2-3; the D gene is possibly TRBD2 (5 bases). Germline lookup yields CDR1 SGHTA and CDR2 FQGNSA. Trimming stripped 1 base from V and 4 bases from J, with 12 bases between. This CDR3 spans 15 amino acids. The CDR3 nucleotides are TGTGCCAGCAGCTTAGTCTATCAGCGGTCAGATACGCAGTATTTT. This codes for CASSLVYQRSDTQYF.

This clonotype was seen only a few times. Germline is not matched at one junction end, which may reflect a read error. The V and J genes are TRBV4-1 and TRBJ1-5; D gene ambiguous. Germline V gives CDR1 MGHRA, CDR2 YSYEKL. The CDR3 extends over 16 amino acids. In DNA form, the CDR3 reads TGCGCCAGCAGCCAAAGTCCAGGAGATAGCAATCAACCCCAGCATTTT. Its protein product is CASSQSPGDSNQPQHF.

Notes on this clonotype: One end of the junction varies from germline; a read error may be responsible. The J gene is TRBJ2-2, the V gene TRBV20-1; TRBD2 might be the D (6 bases). The CDR3 contains 15 residues. CDR1 and CDR2 (germline): DFQATT, SNEGSKA (reference sequence). The CDR3 nucleotides are TGCAGTGCTCCCCGACTAGGGCCGAAAACCGGGGAGCTGTTTTTT. Its translation: CSAPRLGPKTGELFF.

This clonotype was seen only a few times. This chain links TRBV6-5 with TRBJ1-2; maybe TRBD1 (6 bases). The CDR3 length is 14 residues. Germline CDR1 and CDR2: MNHEY and SVGAGI. Between the trimmed V and J ends, which lost 7 bases and 2 bases, there was a span of 14 bases. CDR3 nucleotides: TGTGCCAGCACCCCCCTAGGGGGGAACTATGGCTACACCTTC. Protein sequence: CASTPLGGNYGYTF.

This clonotype was recorded many times. This chain joins TRBV7-2 and TRBJ1-5; D is possibly TRBD1 (5 bases). Between the trimmed V and J ends, which lost 4 bases and 2 bases, there was a span of 12 bases. The CDR3 has 15 amino acids. The germline gives CDR1 SGHTA, CDR2 FQGNSA. The CDR3 spells CASSSWWGGNQPQHF. Written as DNA, the CDR3 is TGTGCCAGCAGCTCCTGGTGGGGCGGCAATCAGCCCCAGCATTTT.

The J gene is TRBJ2-5, the V gene TRBV7-9, with 8 bases fitting TRBD2. This CDR3 region has 16 residues. The junction had 8 bases not matched to a gene; V was cut back by 4 bases and J by 1 base. Per germline, CDR1 SEHNR and CDR2 FQNEAQ (reference sequence). In DNA, the CDR3 is TGTGCCAGCAGCTCCTCCGGGACTAGGAGCCAAGAGACCCAGTACTTC. This encodes CASSSSGTRSQETQYF.